These T cell receptor beta chains were read from a single sample in a study of blood T cell repertoires in COVID-19. Only in-frame clones appear in the TCRdb table, and some are missing; sequencing was by immunoSEQ multiplex PCR. Among about 230,000 clones listed, about 91% were seen once. Sequenced sample: PBMCs or T cells enriched from blood (not recorded which). These TCRs come from a middle-aged woman with acute COVID-19. Both conserved end residues are part of each CDR3. The order of the fields is D gene, clone size, J gene, V gene, CDR3 DNA, CDR3 protein. D genes are given only for firm matches. The size field is filled for only some rows; it gives once, few, many or a size class.

TRBD1,once,TRBJ1-2,TRBV29-1,TGCAGCGTTGACACAGGGGGGTTCGATGGCTACACCTTC,CSVDTGGFDGYTF
TRBD1,-,TRBJ1-2,TRBV10-2,TGCGCCAGCAGCCAGTCCGGACAGGGCTACTATGGCTACACCTTC,CASSQSGQGYYGYTF
-,-,TRBJ2-5,TRBV6-5,TGTGCCAGCAGCCTGGGCCAGGGTGTGGTAGAGACCCAGTACTTC,CASSLGQGVVETQYF
-,-,TRBJ1-3,TRBV11-3,TGTGCCAGCAGCTTAGCTGGGCAGCTCCTCGGGGCTGGAAACACCATATATTTT,CASSLAGQLLGAGNTIYF
TRBD1,-,TRBJ1-4,TRBV10-2,TGCGCCAGCACTGGGACAGGGGTGGGGAAACTGTTTTTT,CASTGTGVGKLFF
-,-,TRBJ2-1,TRBV5-6,TGTGCCAGCAGCCTACGAAGGGGTGGCTCCTACAATGAGCAGTTCTTC,CASSLRRGGSYNEQFF
-,-,TRBJ1-2,TRBV11-2,TGTGCCAGCAGCTTAGGACTGACTGTCTATGGCTACACCTTC,CASSLGLTVYGYTF
-,-,TRBJ2-4,TRBV18,TGTGCCAGCTCACCAACTGGGGGCACGGCCAAAAACATTCAGTACTTC,CASSPTGGTAKNIQYF
TRBD2,-,TRBJ2-3,TRBV29-1,TGCAGCGTGAGGACTAGCGGGAGTCGGTCAGATACGCAGTATTTT,CSVRTSGSRSDTQYF
-,once,TRBJ1-6,TRBV3-1/TRBV3-2,TGTGCCAGCAGCCAAGATCTAAGGAGCTCCTATAATTCACCCCTCCACTTT,CASSQDLRSSYNSPLHF
TRBD2,-,TRBJ2-1,TRBV10-3,TGTGCCATCAGTGTGATGGCTAGCGGAGACAATGAGCAGTTCTTC,CAISVMASGDNEQFF
-,-,TRBJ1-5,TRBV7-2,TGTGCCAGCAGCTCCCAATCGGGTCAGCCCCAGCATTTT,CASSSQSGQPQHF
TRBD2,-,TRBJ2-3,TRBV7-2,TGTGCCAGCAGCTCCCTTAGCGGGAGTCTGGTAGATACGCAGTATTTT,CASSSLSGSLVDTQYF
-,-,TRBJ2-7,TRBV9,TGTGCCAGCAGCGTAGGGATGGCGGGGGAGCAGTACTTC,CASSVGMAGEQYF
TRBD2,-,TRBJ2-1,TRBV6-5,TGTGCCAGCAGTTACCGGACTAGCGGGGGTGAGCAGTTCTTC,CASSYRTSGGEQFF
-,-,TRBJ1-6,TRBV30,TGTGCCTGGAGCCAGGGAGGGGGGAATTCACCCCTCCACTTT,CAWSQGGGNSPLHF
-,-,TRBJ1-1,TRBV7-8,TGTGCCAGCAGCCCCTTCGGGGATAGCACTGAAGCTTTCTTT,CASSPFGDSTEAFF
TRBD1,-,TRBJ1-2,TRBV30,TGTGCCTGGAGGCCGGGACAGGGTAACTATGGCTACACCTTC,CAWRPGQGNYGYTF
-,-,TRBJ1-5,TRBV19,TGTGCCAGTAGTATGGTCGGGGGGCACAATCAGCCCCAGCATTTT,CASSMVGGHNQPQHF
TRBD2,-,TRBJ2-1,TRBV18,TGTGCCAGCGAGCGGGAGGTTGTTGATGAGCAGTTCTTC,CASEREVVDEQFF
-,-,TRBJ1-2,TRBV13,TGTGCCAGCAGCTTAGGCGCGGGGGTGGATGGCTACACCTTC,CASSLGAGVDGYTF
TRBD2,-,TRBJ2-5,TRBV5-1,TGCGCCAGCAGCCCCCGGACTAGCGGGAGCGTGGAGACCCAGTACTTC,CASSPRTSGSVETQYF
TRBD1,-,TRBJ2-5,TRBV5-6,TGTGCCAGCAGCCCGGACAGGAGGACCCAGTACTTC,CASSPDRRTQYF
TRBD1,-,TRBJ1-2,TRBV2,TGTGCCAGCAGCCAGTTACTGGGCAGGGGGCAAGGCGGCTACACCTTC,CASSQLLGRGQGGYTF
TRBD1,-,TRBJ2-3,TRBV7-9,TGTGCCAGCAGCCACAGGGGCGGGACAGGGGTGAGCACAGATACGCAGTATTTT,CASSHRGGTGVSTDTQYF
TRBD1,once,TRBJ2-3,TRBV4-1,TGCGCCAGCAGTACGGACAGGGTCCCAGATACGCAGTATTTT,CASSTDRVPDTQYF
-,-,TRBJ1-2,TRBV5-6,TGTGCCAGCAGCTTGACCGTCGCCTCGGGGGGTAACTATGGCTACACCTTC,CASSLTVASGGNYGYTF